Given below is one T cell receptor beta chain in context. TCRdb recomputed calls from the reads with MiXCR, one row per CDR3 protein. This sample has some 90,000 distinct CDR3 sequences, with 31% found just once. Germline CDR1 is SQVTM and CDR2 is ANQGSEA. Trimming removed 4 bases at V and 1 base at J, with 7 bases between. This CDR3 has 12 residues. The sample belongs to a study of type 1 regulatory T cells. About the study: An in vitro protocol generated T-allo10, a Tr1-enriched, alloantigen-specific CD4 T cell product.

The chain combines TRBV29-1 with TRBJ2-5; TRBD1 is a possible D gene (5 bases). Material for sequencing was CD4+ T cells, either the whole sample or a sorted fraction (not recorded which). This clonotype was obtained from a human donor in good health. The CDR3 loop is CSVGQIQETQYF. The CDR3 DNA sequence: TGCAGCGTTGGACAGATCCAAGAGACCCAGTACTTC.